The 16 T cell receptor beta chains reported below all come from one sample, sequenced in a study of radiation and T cells in renal cell carcinoma. The time point: blood 2 weeks post-SBRT. As for treatment: 15 Gy SBRT to primary tumor, nephrectomy 4 weeks later. Profiling relied on immunoSEQ multiplex PCR, and the TCRdb table lists in-frame clones only, not all of them. The table shows some 120,000 clones, with roughly four fifths occurring only once. The material was blood, obtained from a patient whose treatment included radiotherapy and nephrectomy. The receptors were gathered from a woman aged 55 to 70 with renal cell carcinoma.

This clone has a single count. V usage is TRBV5-6 and J usage is TRBJ2-3, with TRBD1 identical over 9 bases. Trimming at V came to 4 bases and at J to 5 bases, leaving 17 bases not matched to a gene. Per the germline V gene, CDR1 is SGHDT and CDR2 is YYEEEE. The CDR3 extends over 18 amino acids. CDR3 DNA: TGTGCCAGCAGCCGCGTGCTATTATTAGGACAGGGGATAGATACGCAGTATTTT. Translating gives CASSRVLLLGQGIDTQYF.

The chain uses TRBV5-1 and TRBJ1-1; a possible D gene is TRBD1 (5 bases). V was clipped by 3 bases and J by 1 base, with 13 bases between them. The length of the CDR3 is 15 residues. CDR1 is SGHRS, CDR2 YFSETQ, per germline. The CDR3 sequence: CASSWGYGGNTEAFF. CDR3 nucleotide sequence: TGCGCCAGCAGCTGGGGCTACGGGGGGAACACTGAAGCTTTCTTT.

J is TRBJ2-3 and V is TRBV9, with TRBD1 matching over 7 bases. V trimming: 3 bases; J trimming: 0 bases; junction bases outside the gene matches: 7. This CDR3 spans 16 amino acids. The germline gives CDR1 SGDLS, CDR2 YYNGEE. CDR3 in DNA: TGTGCCAGCAGCGCTGGGACAGCTCCTAGCACAGATACGCAGTATTTT. Its translation: CASSAGTAPSTDTQYF. Drawing the rest from reference TRBV9 and TRBJ2-3, the complete variable domain is DSGVTQTPKHLITATGQRVTLRCSPRSGDLSVYWYQQSLDQGLQFLIQYYNGEERAKGNILERFSAQQFPDLHSELNLSSLELGDSALYFCASSAGTAPSTDTQYFGPGTRLTVL.

The V and J genes are TRBV7-3 and TRBJ2-5, with a possible D match to TRBD2 (5 bases). The CDR3 is 14 residues long. The V gene lost 5 bases and the J gene lost 2 bases, with 12 bases spanning the gap. Per the germline V gene, CDR1 is SGHTA and CDR2 is FQGTGA. The CDR3 loop reads CASSQSGTQETQYF. CDR3 nucleotides: TGTGCCAGCAGCCAATCGGGAACACAAGAGACCCAGTACTTC. Supplemented by reference TRBV7-3 and TRBJ2-5, the full variable domain reads GAGVSQTPSNKVTEKGKYVELRCDPISGHTALYWYRQSLGQGPEFLIYFQGTGAADDSGLPNDRFFAVRPEGSVSTLKIQRTERGDSAVYLCASSQSGTQETQYFGPGTRLLVL.

V usage is TRBV6-1 and J usage is TRBJ2-7; TRBD2 is a possible D gene (5 bases). This CDR3 has 14 amino acids. V lost 8 bases and J 4 bases, leaving 18 bases between the germline ends. CDR1 MNHNS and CDR2 SASEGT come from the germline V gene. The CDR3: CASVRTSGTYEQYF. CDR3 coding DNA: TGTGCCAGCGTAAGAACTAGTGGTACATACGAGCAGTACTTC.

This chain links TRBV6-6 with TRBJ1-6; D is uncertain. The CDR3 runs to 15 residues. Trimming removed 6 bases at V and 0 bases at J, with 9 bases between. Germline V gene lookup returns CDR1 MNHNY and CDR2 SVGAGI (reference sequence). CDR3 amino acids: CASRHTISYNSPLHF. For the CDR3, the DNA is TGTGCCAGCAGACACACGATCTCCTATAATTCACCCCTCCACTTT.

The genes are TRBV4-3 and TRBJ1-1; no clear D gene. The CDR3 totals 15 residues. CDR1 LGHNA and CDR2 YSLEER come from the germline V gene. The germline V and J ends were trimmed by 6 bases and 0 bases, with 14 bases remaining between them. The CDR3 loop reads CASSSEGRMNTEAFF. CDR3 nucleotides: TGCGCCAGCAGTTCCGAGGGCCGGATGAACACTGAAGCTTTCTTT.

The chain employs TRBV27 and TRBJ1-3; the D is unclear. Germline V CDR1 and CDR2: MNHEY, SMNVEV (reference sequence). The CDR3 covers 15 residues. Trimming cost V 2 bases and J 2 bases, with 10 bases left between them. CDR3 region: CASSLGIGPGNTIYF. The CDR3 bases are TGTGCCAGCAGTTTAGGAATCGGGCCTGGAAACACCATATATTTT.

This clone was detected only once. This chain links TRBV10-3 with TRBJ2-1; D might be TRBD1 (5 bases). Trimming took off 6 bases at V and 6 bases at J, with 15 bases between the two ends. The germline V gene encodes CDR1 ENHRY and CDR2 SYGVKD. The CDR3 is 14 residues long. CDR3 DNA: TGTGCCATCAGCCGGGCAGGGCCGGGCAATGAGCAGTTCTTC. This encodes CAISRAGPGNEQFF.

This sequence joins TRBV6-1 and TRBJ1-5; 7 positions match TRBD1. The CDR3 covers 14 residues. Trimming at V came to 2 bases and at J to 2 bases, leaving 0 bases not matched to a gene. Per germline, CDR1 MNHNS and CDR2 SASEGT. The CDR3 protein is CASSEQGGNQPQHF. The DNA of the CDR3 is TGTGCCAGCAGTGAACAGGGGGGCAATCAGCCCCAGCATTTT.

The chain combines TRBV4-1 with TRBJ2-3; 14 nucleotides match TRBD2. Germline lookup yields CDR1 MGHRA and CDR2 YSYEKL. V gave up 4 bases and J gave up 4 bases; unmatched junction bases: 4. The CDR3 contains 16 residues. The CDR3 spells CASSPRLAGGPDTQYF. The CDR3 DNA is TGCGCCAGCAGCCCTCGACTAGCGGGAGGGCCAGATACGCAGTATTTT.

The sample holds a few counts of this clone. The V call is TRBV6-6, the J call TRBJ1-1; TRBD1 aligns across 7 bases. Germline values: CDR1 MNHNY, CDR2 SVGAGI (reference sequence). This CDR3 has 15 residues. V lost 11 bases, J lost 4 bases, and 16 bases stayed unmatched. This CDR3 reads CAGSEVAGGITEAFF. The CDR3 DNA follows: TGTGCCGGATCGGAGGTTGCAGGGGGAATCACTGAAGCTTTCTTT.

J is TRBJ2-7 and V is TRBV6-1; TRBD1 agrees at 9 bases. The CDR3 is 14 residues long. Germline assignment: CDR1 MNHNS and CDR2 SASEGT. V was pared by 5 bases and J by 0 bases, with 2 bases of the junction left unmatched. CDR3 residues: CASSHRGLSYEQYF. The DNA for the CDR3 is TGTGCCAGCAGTCACAGGGGGCTCTCCTACGAGCAGTACTTC.

This clone was counted a few times. The CDR3 DNA reads TGTGCCAGCAGCGTGTCCCCGGTGGCAGGGTCCTACGAGCAGTACTTC. This translates into CASSVSPVAGSYEQYF. V usage is TRBV9 and J usage is TRBJ2-7, with D maybe TRBD1 (5 bases). The CDR3 sequence is 16 residues long. The germline CDR1 and CDR2 sequences are SGDLS and YYNGEE. V was cut by 2 bases and J by 1 base, with 16 bases left in between.

The V call is TRBV27, the J call TRBJ2-7; 7 bases line up with TRBD2. CDR1 and CDR2 (germline): MNHEY, SMNVEV (reference sequence). J gave up 6 bases and V 6 bases, and 14 bases lay outside the gene matches. The CDR3 is 15 residues long. For the CDR3, the DNA is TGTGCCAGCAGCCGCGGATGGGGGAGGGGACGCGAGCAGTACTTC. As protein: CASSRGWGRGREQYF.

The rearrangement uses TRBV4-1 and TRBJ2-7; D possibly corresponds to TRBD2 (5 bases). In germline, CDR1 is MGHRA, CDR2 YSYEKL. V was clipped by 0 bases and J by 3 bases, with 9 bases between them. This CDR3 is built from 14 residues. The CDR3 loop is CASSQENAGYEQYF. The CDR3 nucleotides are TGCGCCAGCAGCCAAGAGAACGCGGGCTACGAGCAGTACTTC.